These T cell receptor beta chains were read from a single sample in a study of spatial heterogeneity in lung cancer. TCRdb analysed the 5' RACE reads with MiXCR anew, one entry per CDR3 protein. In the table there are roughly 79,000 distinct CDR3 sequences, roughly an eighth of which are singletons. Sequenced material: PBMCs, taken at surgery. The origin of the receptors is a male donor with early-stage non-small cell lung cancer. The CDR3 runs from the conserved cysteine through the conserved F or W. The D gene is left open where the match is weak. Rows give clone size only sometimes, using once, few, many, or a class for an expanded clone.

>NA|TRBV6-5|TRBJ2-7|TRBD1
TGTGCCAGCAGATCAGGGGGCGATACCTACGAGCAGTACTTC
CASRSGGDTYEQYF
>NA|TRBV20-1|TRBJ2-7|TRBD2
TGCAGTGCTAGCCCCCGGGGCGGGAGAGGGCAGTACTTC
CSASPRGGRGQYF
>many|TRBV29-1|TRBJ1-2|TRBD1
TGCAGCGTGGAGACAGGGTTTTATGGTGGCTACACCTTC
CSVETGFYGGYTF
>many|TRBV12-3/TRBV12-4|TRBJ2-5|NA
TGTGCCAGCAGTTTAGAGGGGACCCAGTACTTC
CASSLEGTQYF
>NA|TRBV7-9|TRBJ2-7|TRBD1
TGTGCCAGCAGCTTAGAGGGACAGAATAACTACGAGCAGTACTTC
CASSLEGQNNYEQYF
>many|TRBV5-6|TRBJ2-1|NA
TGTGCCAGCAGCTTCGTCCAGGACAATGAGCAGTTCTTC
CASSFVQDNEQFF
>many|TRBV5-1|TRBJ2-1|TRBD2
TGCGCCAGCAGCCCGGGGACTAGCGGGACCTCTAGCTCCTACAATGAGCAGTTCTTC
CASSPGTSGTSSSYNEQFF
>NA|TRBV20-1|TRBJ2-7|NA
TGCAGTGCTAGAAATCTTCAGAGCTCCTACGAGCAGTACTTC
CSARNLQSSYEQYF
>few|TRBV4-2|TRBJ1-2|NA
TGTGCCAGCAATCCCGAGGGGGACAACTATGGCTACACCTTC
CASNPEGDNYGYTF
>few|TRBV29-1|TRBJ1-4|TRBD1
TGCAGCGTGCTGGACAGGGGGGAGTTCAGTGGGAGAGAAAAACTGTTTTTT
CSVLDRGEFSGREKLFF
>NA|TRBV6-2/TRBV6-3|TRBJ2-1|NA
TGTGCCAGCAGTATCGGACGTGGGGAGCAGTTCTTC
CASSIGRGEQFF
>NA|TRBV3-1|TRBJ2-1|TRBD2
TGTGCCAGCAGCCAAGTCACTAGCGGGAGGAATGAGCAGTTCTTC
CASSQVTSGRNEQFF
>NA|TRBV10-3|TRBJ1-1|NA
TGTGCCATCAGTGACCCCCTAGGGACGGCGAACACTGAAGCTTTCTTT
CAISDPLGTANTEAFF
>NA|TRBV7-2|TRBJ2-2|NA
TGTGCCAGCAGCTCCCTGACCGGGGAGCTGTTTTTT
CASSSLTGELFF
>few|TRBV19|TRBJ2-2|NA
TGTGCCAGTAGTCTACGTCCGGGGACCGGGGAGCTGTTTTTT
CASSLRPGTGELFF
>NA|TRBV20-1|TRBJ2-7|TRBD2
TGCAGTGCTCAGGCTCCCGCGGGCGGACTAGCGCACGAGAAGTACTTC
CSAQAPAGGLAHEKYF
>many|TRBV27|TRBJ2-7|NA
TGTGCCAGCAGCTCCTTGGGGGCCTCCTACGAGCAGTACTTC
CASSSLGASYEQYF
>few|TRBV6-2/TRBV6-3|TRBJ2-7|TRBD2
TGTGCCATCAAGCGGGGCCAACACTACGAGCAGTACTTC
CAIKRGQHYEQYF
>few|TRBV29-1|TRBJ2-6|NA
TGCAGCGTTGAAGAACGGGGCTCTGGGGCCAACGTCCTGACTTTC
CSVEERGSGANVLTF
>few|TRBV2|TRBJ2-7|TRBD2
TGTGCCAGCACCCAAAAATCCCTGACTAGCGGATACGAGCAGTACTTC
CASTQKSLTSGYEQYF
>few|TRBV7-2|TRBJ2-5|NA
TGTGCCAGCAGCTTAGCTGGAGTCGGCCGAGAGACCCAGTACTTC
CASSLAGVGRETQYF
>few|TRBV29-1|TRBJ1-1|NA
TGCAGCGCTGAAGAGGATACGAACACTGAAGCTTTCTTT
CSAEEDTNTEAFF
>few|TRBV29-1|TRBJ2-7|TRBD2
TGCAGCGTGGAATTAGCGGGAGGACCTTACGAGCAGTACTTC
CSVELAGGPYEQYF
>few|TRBV7-9|TRBJ1-4|NA
TGTGCCAGCAGCGACTGGGAAAAACTGTTTTTT
CASSDWEKLFF
>few|TRBV6-2/TRBV6-3|TRBJ2-5|NA
TGTGCCAGCAGTTGGGGACACCCCGCGGAGACCCAGTACTTC
CASSWGHPAETQYF
>NA|TRBV3-1|TRBJ1-5|NA
TGTGCCAGCACCCAACAGGGTTTCACACAGCCCCAGCATTTT
CASTQQGFTQPQHF
>NA|TRBV29-1|TRBJ2-1|TRBD1
TGCAGCGTTTATCCCGGGACAGCAAACAATGAGCAGTTCTTC
CSVYPGTANNEQFF
>NA|TRBV24-1|TRBJ2-2|TRBD1
TGTGCCACGGGACAGGCCTTGCCGGGGACCGGGGAGCTGTTTTTT
CATGQALPGTGELFF
>few|TRBV29-1|TRBJ2-1|TRBD1
TGCAGCGCCCACGGGACAGCAGGGGAGCAGTTCTTC
CSAHGTAGEQFF
>many|TRBV30|TRBJ1-5|NA
TGTGCCTGGGCGAGGGAATTCAATCAGCCCCAGCATTTT
CAWAREFNQPQHF
>few|TRBV20-1|TRBJ2-3|NA
TGCAGTGCTAGAGATCTTAGTCGGGGCGCGGATACGCAGTATTTT
CSARDLSRGADTQYF
>few|TRBV4-1|TRBJ2-7|NA
TGCGCCAGCAGTCGACGAGACACATCCTACGAGCAGTACTTC
CASSRRDTSYEQYF
>many|TRBV29-1|TRBJ1-1|NA
TGCAGCGTTTCGGTATCTGAGGACACTGAAGCTTTCTTT
CSVSVSEDTEAFF
>NA|TRBV9|TRBJ2-1|TRBD2
TGTGCCAGCAGCGTAGGAAGCGGGGGGGCCCACGAGCAGTTCTTC
CASSVGSGGAHEQFF
>NA|TRBV20-1|TRBJ2-1|TRBD2
TGCAGTGCTAGAGCCACTAGCGGGAGCTACAATGAGCAGTTCTTC
CSARATSGSYNEQFF
>few|TRBV29-1|TRBJ1-2|NA
TGCAGCGTTTCAGGACACAATTCAGGACAGCCTTCCTCGTATATGTCTAACTATGGCTACACCTTC
CSVSGHNSGQPSSYMSNYGYTF
>many|TRBV11-2|TRBJ2-1|TRBD2
TGTGCCAGCAGCTCCACTCGGGGGGGCAAGTTGAATGAGCAGTTCTTC
CASSSTRGGKLNEQFF
>NA|TRBV2|TRBJ2-1|NA
TGTGCCAGCAGTGAACAGCTCTCCTACAATGAGCAGTTCTTC
CASSEQLSYNEQFF
>many|TRBV20-1|TRBJ2-5|TRBD2
TGCAGTGTTTACCCCCTGAGCGGGGGCGGGGAGACCCAGTACTTC
CSVYPLSGGGETQYF
>NA|TRBV6-1|TRBJ1-3|TRBD1
TGTGCCAGCACGGACAGGTCCGGAAACACCATATATTTT
CASTDRSGNTIYF
>NA|TRBV7-9|TRBJ1-1|NA
TGTGCCTCCCAACCAAGGGAGAACACTGAAGCTTTCTTT
CASQPRENTEAFF
>few|TRBV3-1|TRBJ2-2|NA
TGTGCCAGCAGCCAAGCCCCGAACACCGGGGAGCTGTTTTTT
CASSQAPNTGELFF
>many|TRBV28|TRBJ1-3|NA
TGTGCCAGCAGGAGTGACGGATTCTCTGGAAACACCATATATTTT
CASRSDGFSGNTIYF
>few|TRBV20-1|TRBJ2-4|NA
TGCAGTGCTCCGTCGGACGGGCTAGCCAAAAACATTCAGTACTTC
CSAPSDGLAKNIQYF
>NA|TRBV29-1|TRBJ2-5|NA
TGCAGCGCTAGACAGCTAGGGGAGACCCAGTACTTC
CSARQLGETQYF
>many|TRBV7-2|TRBJ2-5|TRBD1
TGTGCCAGCAGCTCAACCAGGGGGCCCCAAGAGACCCAGTACTTC
CASSSTRGPQETQYF
>NA|TRBV6-5|TRBJ2-1|TRBD2
TGTGCCAGCAGTCGGACTAGCGGGAGAGGTGAGCAGTTCTTC
CASSRTSGRGEQFF
>many|TRBV20-1|TRBJ1-5|TRBD1
TGCAGTGCTTCCGACAGGGAAGGCCAGCCCCAGCATTTT
CSASDREGQPQHF
>few|TRBV9|TRBJ2-3|NA
TGTGCCAGCAGCGTAGGAGTGGGACCTACTTCTAGCACAGATACGCAGTATTTT
CASSVGVGPTSSTDTQYF
>few|TRBV3-1|TRBJ2-3|NA
TGTGCCAGCAGCCAAGCAAGGAGAGGGGGGCACTCTAGCACAGATACGCAGTATTTT
CASSQARRGGHSSTDTQYF
>few|TRBV5-1|TRBJ1-1|TRBD1
TGCGCCAGCAGGCCTACAGGGGAGACTGAAGCTTTCTTT
CASRPTGETEAFF
>few|TRBV7-2|TRBJ2-1|NA
TGTGCCAGCAGCGTACCCGGGATTTACAATGAGCAGTTCTTC
CASSVPGIYNEQFF
>NA|TRBV7-9|TRBJ2-7|NA
TGTGCCAGCAGCTTAGAGGGCCACGAGCAGTACTTC
CASSLEGHEQYF
>many|TRBV3-1|TRBJ1-1|TRBD1
TGTGCCAGCAGCCACGGACAGGCGAACACTGAAGCTTTCTTT
CASSHGQANTEAFF
>once|TRBV29-1|TRBJ2-1|NA
TGCAGCGTCCCCCCTCGGTCCTACAATGAGCAGTTCTTC
CSVPPRSYNEQFF